This TCR beta chain was captured by sequencing in a study of T-cell memory formation after mild COVID-19. The study's findings and limits: The study found contracting CD4+ clones mainly in CM and EM and contracting CD8+ clones in EMRA.

TCRdb processed the 5' RACE reads anew with MiXCR; each CDR3 protein has one entry. The profile shows hundreds of thousands of distinct CDR3 sequences, 20% to 25% of them singletons. Trimming at V came to 1 base and at J to 6 bases, leaving 4 bases not matched to a gene. This CDR3 region has 14 residues. The V gene's germline CDR1 is LGHNA and CDR2 YNFKEQ. With respect to this clonotype: The antigen is undetermined.

The sequence came from an adult woman who had mild COVID-19 (a few samples of this study predate the infection). Cell type and time point are not known. The sequenced sample was PBMCs or a T cell subset sorted from them (not recorded which). The V and J genes are TRBV4-2 and TRBJ1-2; 8 bases are shared with TRBD1. CDR3 DNA: TGTGCCAGCAGCCAAGTGCAGGGGGCAAATGGCTACACCTTC. Amino acids: CASSQVQGANGYTF.